This record concerns one TCR beta chain sequence. Its target is not known. Genomic DNA, the template, was used for profiling of the TCR beta VDJ and CDR3. TCRdb redid the calling of the reads with MiXCR, one entry per CDR3 protein. Of around 150,000 distinct CDR3 sequences in the sample, 48% were seen once. Germline V gives CDR1 SQVTM, CDR2 ANQGSEA. The V end lost 1 base, the J end lost 1 base, and 20 bases lay between the germline ends. The CDR3 spans 17 residues. For sequencing, patients were chosen who had shown expansion of CD8+CD57+ cells by flow cytometry. A severe acquired aplastic anemia diagnosis applied to all patients. This specimen comes from a study of CD8+CD57+ T cells in acquired aplastic anemia. Study results and limitations: Shared by patients and controls, 25 to 35 CD8+ CDR3s were abundant in patients. No significant difference in CD8+ Simpson's diversity was found between patients and controls.

The sequencing input was sorted CD4+, CD8+, or CD8+CD57+ T cells (not recorded which) from PBMCs. The receptor's source is a human donor with aplastic anemia. The V call is TRBV29-1, the J call TRBJ2-7; no reliable D call. DNA for the CDR3: TGCAGCGTTGAAGGTCCCCTGTCGGCACGGCCTTCCTACGAGCAGTACTTC. The encoded protein is CSVEGPLSARPSYEQYF.